This T cell receptor beta chain was sequenced during a study of long-term antiretroviral therapy in people with HIV. The study's findings and limits: Clones that had undergone expansion before ART dominated the repertoire at all time points. Transplant donor controls retained higher diversity, though diversity increased after ART.

Points on this clone: No antigen is known for it.

Germline CDR1 and CDR2: LNHNV and YYDKDF (reference sequence). CDR3 size: 16 residues. V lost 4 bases to trimming and J lost 4 bases, with 19 bases between them. The immunoSEQ assay was v3.0, run at survey level. Only in-frame clones appear in the TCRdb table, and some are missing; sequencing was by immunoSEQ multiplex PCR. The table shows some 25,000 clones, with 75% to 85% occurring only once. This sequence was found in a man aged 45-60 years with HIV. Here the sequenced sample was unsorted PBMCs, taken 3 years after starting antiretroviral therapy. The chain uses TRBV15 and TRBJ1-2, with TRBD1 as a possible D gene (5 bases). The CDR3 nucleotides read TGTGCCACCAGCACCTTTGTAACGCCGGGGGTCTATGGCTACACCTTC. Its protein product is CATSTFVTPGVYGYTF.